This is a list of T cell receptor beta chains from one sample in a study of T cells in Graves' hyperthyroidism and ophthalmopathy. One entry per CDR3 protein results from TCRdb running MiXCR on the multiplex PCR reads. The table shows about 690,000 distinct CDR3 sequences, with 17% occurring only once. Sequenced sample: blood. All receptors derive from a man aged 50 to 59 with Graves' hyperthyroidism. The CDR3 runs from the conserved cysteine through the conserved F or W. A D gene is named only where the DNA matches it firmly. Expanded clones get a size class; other rows say once, few or many, or leave the size out.

J | V | size | D | CDR3 | DNA
TRBJ2-7 | TRBV29-1 | few | NA | CSVEDPDRPDPYEQYF | TGCAGCGTTGAAGATCCAGACCGGCCGGATCCCTACGAGCAGTACTTC
TRBJ2-1 | TRBV13 | few | TRBD2 | CASIPRGRSYNEQFF | TGTGCCAGCATCCCACGCGGGAGATCCTACAATGAGCAGTTCTTC
TRBJ2-3 | TRBV6-5 | NA | NA | CASSYSTSRYTDTQYF | TGTGCCAGCAGTTACTCGACATCACGGTACACAGATACGCAGTATTTT
TRBJ1-2 | TRBV6-2/TRBV6-3 | few | TRBD1 | CASSKRTGGVDGYTF | TGTGCCAGCAGTAAGAGGACAGGGGGAGTGGATGGCTACACCTTC
TRBJ2-1 | TRBV20-1 | few | TRBD2 | CSAREGTSFYNEQFF | TGCAGTGCTAGAGAGGGGACTAGCTTCTACAATGAGCAGTTCTTC
TRBJ2-7 | TRBV20-1 | few | NA | CSVGRAALEQYF | TGCAGTGTAGGCAGGGCAGCCTTGGAGCAGTACTTC
TRBJ2-5 | TRBV28 | many | NA | CASTQLSAGQETQYF | TGTGCCAGCACCCAACTATCGGCCGGACAAGAGACCCAGTACTTC
TRBJ2-2 | TRBV27 | once | TRBD1 | CASSARQGRDHPTGELFF | TGTGCCAGCAGTGCCCGACAGGGGCGGGACCATCCCACCGGGGAGCTGTTTTTT
TRBJ2-1 | TRBV27 | few | NA | CASSLVAGGSNERFF | NA
TRBJ2-3 | TRBV7-2 | many | NA | CASSSPVGQRLGSTQYF | TGTGCCAGCAGCTCTCCCGTTGGACAGAGGTTGGGGAGTACGCAGTATTTT
TRBJ2-1 | TRBV27 | NA | TRBD1 | CASSSGTGIDEQFF | TGTGCCAGCAGTTCCGGGACAGGTATCGATGAGCAGTTCTTC
TRBJ1-5 | TRBV10-2 | NA | NA | CASSDVVGRSLNQPQHF | TGCGCCAGCAGTGATGTAGTGGGTCGCAGCCTCAATCAGCCCCAGCATTTT
TRBJ1-3 | TRBV2 | many | NA | CASSGGGLTIYF | TGTGCCAGCAGCGGGGGGGGTCTGACCATATATTTT
TRBJ2-2 | TRBV27 | many | TRBD2 | CASSLILAGGITGELFF | TGTGCCAGCAGTTTAATATTAGCGGGAGGTATCACCGGGGAGCTGTTTTTT
TRBJ2-1 | TRBV20-1 | NA | NA | CSARENYNEQFF | TGCAGTGCTAGGGAGAACTACAATGAGCAGTTCTTC
TRBJ2-7 | TRBV20-1 | many | NA | CSARDWTGPSYEQYF | TGCAGTGCTAGAGATTGGACGGGCCCATCCTACGAGCAGTACTTC
TRBJ1-3 | TRBV20-1 | NA | TRBD1 | CSARDPTQGESGNTIYF | TGCAGTGCTAGAGATCCCACTCAGGGGGAATCTGGAAACACCATATATTTT
TRBJ2-1 | TRBV28 | many | NA | CASSHYGPYNEQFF | TGTGCCAGCAGTCACTACGGCCCTTACAATGAGCAGTTCTTC
TRBJ1-5 | TRBV2 | many | TRBD1 | CASTGQGNANQPQHF | TGTGCCAGCACTGGACAGGGAAATGCCAATCAGCCCCAGCATTTT
TRBJ2-1 | TRBV7-2 | many | TRBD2 | CASSLMGLAGYEQFF | TGTGCCAGCAGCTTAATGGGACTAGCGGGATATGAGCAGTTCTTC
TRBJ2-7 | TRBV2 | many | NA | CASSVGRTGYEQYF | TGTGCCAGCAGCGTGGGGCGGACGGGCTACGAGCAGTACTTC
TRBJ2-7 | TRBV13 | many | TRBD1 | CASSRDRVDEQYF | TGTGCCAGCAGCCGGGACAGGGTCGACGAGCAGTACTTC
TRBJ2-7 | TRBV7-2 | NA | TRBD2 | CASSLGAIGGLAGDEQYF | TGTGCCAGCAGCTTAGGGGCCATAGGGGGACTAGCGGGAGACGAGCAGTACTTC
TRBJ2-7 | TRBV2 | many | TRBD2 | CASNLAGANEQYF | TGTGCCAGCAATCTCGCGGGAGCTAACGAGCAGTACTTC
TRBJ2-7 | TRBV20-1 | NA | NA | CSAAGTYEQYF | TGCAGTGCTGCCGGAACCTACGAGCAGTACTTC
TRBJ2-2 | TRBV3-1 | many | TRBD1 | CASSPPGQGGTGELFF | TGTGCCAGCAGCCCTCCGGGACAGGGTGGCACCGGGGAGCTGTTTTTT
TRBJ2-2 | TRBV20-1 | NA | NA | CSGQSNTGELFF | TGCAGTGGACAGAGTAACACCGGGGAGCTGTTTTTT